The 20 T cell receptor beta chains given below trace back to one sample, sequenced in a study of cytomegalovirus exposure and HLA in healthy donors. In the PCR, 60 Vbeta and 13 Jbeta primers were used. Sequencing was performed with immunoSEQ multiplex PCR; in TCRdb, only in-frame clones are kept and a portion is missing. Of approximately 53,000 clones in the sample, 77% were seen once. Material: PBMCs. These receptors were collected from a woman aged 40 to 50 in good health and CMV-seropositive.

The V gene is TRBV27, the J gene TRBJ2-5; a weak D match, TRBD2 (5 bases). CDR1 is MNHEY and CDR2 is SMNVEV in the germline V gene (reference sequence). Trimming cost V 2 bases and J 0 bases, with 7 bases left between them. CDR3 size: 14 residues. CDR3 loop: CASSLTDYQETQYF. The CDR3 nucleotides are TGTGCCAGCAGTTTAACGGACTACCAAGAGACCCAGTACTTC.

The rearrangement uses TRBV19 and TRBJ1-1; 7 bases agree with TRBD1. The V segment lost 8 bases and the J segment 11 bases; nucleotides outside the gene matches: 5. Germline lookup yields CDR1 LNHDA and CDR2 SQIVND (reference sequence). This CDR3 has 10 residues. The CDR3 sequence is CASATGAAFF. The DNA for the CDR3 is TGTGCCAGTGCTACAGGGGCCGCTTTCTTT.

This chain's CDR3 is CASSARDRELNSPLHF. The CDR3 DNA sequence: TGTGCCAGCAGTGCCCGGGACAGGGAGCTTAATTCACCCCTCCACTTT. The chain is built from TRBV6-1 and TRBJ1-6, with TRBD1 identical over 9 bases. J lost 6 bases, V lost 4 bases, and 7 bases had no gene match. Per the germline V gene, CDR1 is MNHNS and CDR2 is SASEGT. The CDR3 length is 16 residues.

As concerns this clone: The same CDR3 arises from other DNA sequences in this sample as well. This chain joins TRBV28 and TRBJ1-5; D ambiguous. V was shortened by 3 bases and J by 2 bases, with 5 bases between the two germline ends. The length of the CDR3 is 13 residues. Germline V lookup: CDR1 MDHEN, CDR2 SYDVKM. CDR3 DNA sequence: TGTGCCAGCAGTTTGTCAGGCAATCAGCCCCAGCATTTT. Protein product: CASSLSGNQPQHF.

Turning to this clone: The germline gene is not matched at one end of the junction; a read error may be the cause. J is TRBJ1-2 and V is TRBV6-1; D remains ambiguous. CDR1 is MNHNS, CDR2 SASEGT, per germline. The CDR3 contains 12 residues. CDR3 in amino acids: CASRQTNYGYTF. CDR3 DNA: TGTGCCAGCAGGCAGACTAATTATGGCTACACCTTC.

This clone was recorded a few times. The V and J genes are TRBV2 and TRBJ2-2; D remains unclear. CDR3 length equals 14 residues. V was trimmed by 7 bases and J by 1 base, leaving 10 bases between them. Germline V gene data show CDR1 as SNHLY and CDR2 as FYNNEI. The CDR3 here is CASKRQLNTGELFF. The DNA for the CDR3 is TGTGCCAGCAAAAGACAACTGAACACCGGGGAGCTGTTTTTT.

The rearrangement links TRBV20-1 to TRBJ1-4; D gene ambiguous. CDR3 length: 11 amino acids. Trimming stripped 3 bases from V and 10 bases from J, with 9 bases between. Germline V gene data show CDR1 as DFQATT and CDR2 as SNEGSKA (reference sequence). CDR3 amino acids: CSARSPGKLFF. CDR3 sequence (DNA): TGCAGTGCTAGGTCCCCGGGAAAACTGTTTTTT.

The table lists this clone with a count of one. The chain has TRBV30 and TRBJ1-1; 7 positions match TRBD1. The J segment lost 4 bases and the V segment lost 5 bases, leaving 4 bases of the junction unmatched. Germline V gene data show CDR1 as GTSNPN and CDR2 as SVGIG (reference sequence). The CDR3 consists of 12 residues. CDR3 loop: CAWEPGGTEAFF. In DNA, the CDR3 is TGTGCCTGGGAACCAGGGGGCACTGAAGCTTTCTTT.

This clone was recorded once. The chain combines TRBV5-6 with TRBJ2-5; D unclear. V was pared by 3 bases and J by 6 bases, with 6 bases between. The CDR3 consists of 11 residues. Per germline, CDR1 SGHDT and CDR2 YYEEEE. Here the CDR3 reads CASSSLQTQYF. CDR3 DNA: TGTGCCAGCAGCTCACTACAGACCCAGTACTTC.

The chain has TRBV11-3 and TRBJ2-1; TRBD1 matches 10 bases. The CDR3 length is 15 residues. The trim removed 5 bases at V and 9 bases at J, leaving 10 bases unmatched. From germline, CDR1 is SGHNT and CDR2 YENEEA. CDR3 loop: CASSTPGQGNGEQFF. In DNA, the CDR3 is TGTGCCAGCAGCACACCGGGACAGGGGAACGGTGAGCAGTTCTTC.

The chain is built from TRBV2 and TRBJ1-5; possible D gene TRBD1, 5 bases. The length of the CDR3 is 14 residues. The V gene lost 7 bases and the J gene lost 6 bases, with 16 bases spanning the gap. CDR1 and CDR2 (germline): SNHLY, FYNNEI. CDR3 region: CASMTGRAVQPQHF. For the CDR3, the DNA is TGTGCCAGCATGACCGGCAGGGCGGTTCAGCCCCAGCATTTT.

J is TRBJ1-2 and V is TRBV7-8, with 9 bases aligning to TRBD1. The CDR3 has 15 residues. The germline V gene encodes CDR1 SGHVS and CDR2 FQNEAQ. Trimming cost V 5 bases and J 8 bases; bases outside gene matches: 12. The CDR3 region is CASSPGDRVDRGYTF. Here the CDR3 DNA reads TGTGCCAGCAGCCCTGGGGACAGGGTTGACCGGGGCTACACCTTC.

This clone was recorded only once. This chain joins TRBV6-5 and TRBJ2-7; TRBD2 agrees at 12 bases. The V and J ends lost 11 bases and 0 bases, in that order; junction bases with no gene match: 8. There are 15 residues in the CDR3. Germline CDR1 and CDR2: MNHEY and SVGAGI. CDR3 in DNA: TGTGCCTCCCAGGAGGGACTAGCGGGCTCCTACGAGCAGTACTTC. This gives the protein CASQEGLAGSYEQYF.

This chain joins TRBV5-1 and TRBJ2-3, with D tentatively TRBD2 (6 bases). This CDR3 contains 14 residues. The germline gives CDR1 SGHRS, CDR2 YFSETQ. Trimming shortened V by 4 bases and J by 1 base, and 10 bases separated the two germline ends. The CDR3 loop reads CASSPGGGTDTQYF. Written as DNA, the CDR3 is TGCGCCAGCAGCCCCGGAGGGGGCACAGATACGCAGTATTTT.

CDR3 DNA: TGTGCCAGCAGCCAAGATTTTGGGCGGGTCGCTGAAGCTTTCTTT. Residues: CASSQDFGRVAEAFF. The V call is TRBV14, the J call TRBJ1-1, with D unresolved. V dropped 0 bases and J dropped 6 bases, with 14 bases sitting between them. Germline CDR1 reads SGHDN; CDR2 reads FVKESK. The CDR3 is 15 amino acids.

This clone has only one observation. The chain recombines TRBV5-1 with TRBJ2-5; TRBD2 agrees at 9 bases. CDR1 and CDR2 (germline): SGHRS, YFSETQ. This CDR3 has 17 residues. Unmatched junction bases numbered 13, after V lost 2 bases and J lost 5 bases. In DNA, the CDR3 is TGCGCCAGCAGCTTAGCCTCTTCAGCGGGGGGCGGGGAGACCCAGTACTTC. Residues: CASSLASSAGGGETQYF.

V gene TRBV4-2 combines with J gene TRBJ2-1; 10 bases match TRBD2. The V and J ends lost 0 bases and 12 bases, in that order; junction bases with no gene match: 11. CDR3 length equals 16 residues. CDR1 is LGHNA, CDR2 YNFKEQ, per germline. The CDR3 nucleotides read TGTGCCAGCAGCCAAGAGGTAGCGGGGGGCCTAGTACGGCAGTTCTTC. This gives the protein CASSQEVAGGLVRQFF.

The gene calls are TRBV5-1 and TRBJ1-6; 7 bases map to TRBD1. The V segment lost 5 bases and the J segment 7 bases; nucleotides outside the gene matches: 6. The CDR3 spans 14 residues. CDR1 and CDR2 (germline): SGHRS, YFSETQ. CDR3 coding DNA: TGCGCCAGCAGTTCAGACAGGGCCAATTCACCCCTCCACTTT. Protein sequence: CASSSDRANSPLHF.

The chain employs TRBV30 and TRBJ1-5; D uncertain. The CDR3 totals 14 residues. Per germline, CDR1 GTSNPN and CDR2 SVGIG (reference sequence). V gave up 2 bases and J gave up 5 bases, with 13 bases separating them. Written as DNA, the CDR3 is TGTGCCTGGAGTCCCACCTCACACGATCAGCCCCAGCATTTT. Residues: CAWSPTSHDQPQHF.

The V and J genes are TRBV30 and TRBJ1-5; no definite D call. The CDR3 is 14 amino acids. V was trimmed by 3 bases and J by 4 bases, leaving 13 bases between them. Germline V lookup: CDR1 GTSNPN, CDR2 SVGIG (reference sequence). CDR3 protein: CAWRPPGGNQPQHF. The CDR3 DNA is TGTGCCTGGAGGCCTCCAGGAGGTAATCAGCCCCAGCATTTT. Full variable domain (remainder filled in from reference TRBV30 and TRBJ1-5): SQTIHQWPATLVQPVGSPLSLECTVEGTSNPNLYWYRQAAGRGLQLLFYSVGIGQISSEVPQNLSASRPQDRQFILSSKKLLLSDSGFYLCAWRPPGGNQPQHFGDGTRLSIL.